Each of the 14 T cell receptor beta chains below was sequenced from the same sample in a study of vaccination and CD4 T cells after COVID-19. The treatment denotes: approximately 10-day PBMC culture with coronavirus spike peptide pools or control peptides (ViraFEST assay). No antigen is known for these receptors. Scientists ran DNA taken from cultured CD4+ T cells through the Oncomine TCR Beta short-read assay for sequencing. TCRdb fed the PCR reads into MiXCR, producing one record per CDR3 protein. This table holds roughly 12,000 distinct CDR3 sequences, roughly 55% found once. The material sequenced was CD4+ T cells from blood, cultured in vitro. The receptors shown here come from a human donor who had recovered from COVID-19.

This clonotype was counted a few times. The rearrangement uses TRBV20-1 and TRBJ2-2, with 8 bases identical to TRBD2. V shed 3 bases, J shed 0 bases, and the junction held 6 bases outside the gene matches. The length of the CDR3 is 16 residues. The germline V gene has CDR1 DFQATT and CDR2 SNEGSKA (reference sequence). CDR3 region: CSASRSGGPNTGELFF. The CDR3 DNA reads as TGCAGTGCTAGTCGGTCGGGAGGGCCGAACACCGGGGAGCTGTTTTTT.

V usage is TRBV6-1 and J usage is TRBJ1-1; D is uncertain. CDR1 MNHNS and CDR2 SASEGT come from the germline V gene. V was trimmed by 8 bases and J by 1 base, leaving 17 bases between them. This CDR3 has 15 amino acids. Here the CDR3 reads CASRYGLNSNTEAFF. In nucleotides, the CDR3 is TGTGCCAGCCGGTACGGGTTAAATTCGAACACTGAAGCTTTCTTT.

V and J are TRBV7-2 and TRBJ2-3; D ambiguous. The V gene's germline CDR1 is SGHTA and CDR2 FQGNSA. V was pared by 5 bases and J by 1 base, with 10 bases between. The CDR3 covers 14 residues. In DNA, the CDR3 is TGTGCCAGCAGCCCGAGAAGCGGCACAGATACGCAGTATTTT. It translates to CASSPRSGTDTQYF.

This clonotype has more than one count but fewer than ten. This chain connects TRBV19 to TRBJ1-5; possibly TRBD1 for D (5 bases). Germline assignment: CDR1 LNHDA and CDR2 SQIVND (reference sequence). Trimming removed 3 bases at V and 0 bases at J, with 15 bases between. The CDR3 runs 17 residues. The CDR3 reads CASSIRGPSLSNQPQHF. The CDR3 DNA follows: TGTGCCAGTAGTATCCGGGGACCTTCTCTTAGCAATCAGCCCCAGCATTTT.

The chain has TRBV7-2 and TRBJ2-5; D tentatively fits TRBD1 or TRBD2 (6 bases each). V gave up 1 base and J gave up 5 bases, with 11 bases separating them. Germline assignment: CDR1 SGHTA and CDR2 FQGNSA. This CDR3 is 14 amino acids long. DNA of the CDR3: TGTGCCAGCAGCTTAGACTCGGGGGCCGAGACCCAGTACTTC. Its protein is CASSLDSGAETQYF.

This chain connects TRBV6-5 to TRBJ1-5, with 10 bases lining up with TRBD1. CDR1 MNHEY and CDR2 SVGAGI come from the germline V gene. V shed 2 bases, J shed 8 bases, and the junction held 6 bases outside the gene matches. The CDR3 has 15 amino acids. The CDR3: CASSYMTGGLEPQHF. The CDR3 DNA follows: TGTGCCAGCAGTTACATGACAGGGGGCTTGGAGCCCCAGCATTTT.

V and J are TRBV7-2 and TRBJ2-3; TRBD1 matches 8 bases. The CDR3 covers 11 residues. Germline CDR1 SGHTA, CDR2 FQGNSA. J gave up 14 bases and V 4 bases, and 5 bases lay outside the gene matches. CDR3 region: CASSSGTGPYF. The DNA of the CDR3 is TGTGCCAGCAGCTCTGGGACAGGTCCGTATTTT.

The rearrangement uses TRBV6-1 and TRBJ1-2; 10 nucleotides align to TRBD1. This CDR3 is built from 18 residues. The ends lost 7 bases at V and 4 bases at J; junction bases unmatched: 18. Per germline, CDR1 MNHNS and CDR2 SASEGT. CDR3 sequence reads: CASTRAGTGASGGYGYTF. The CDR3 bases are TGTGCCAGCACCAGGGCCGGGACAGGGGCTTCCGGGGGCTATGGCTACACCTTC.

This rearrangement joins TRBV20-1 to TRBJ2-1, with D perhaps TRBD2 (5 bases). CDR1 and CDR2 (germline): DFQATT, SNEGSKA (reference sequence). With 5 bases removed from V and 0 bases from J, the gap between germline ends came to 8 bases. CDR3 length equals 13 residues. This CDR3 is CSALGASYNEQFF. The CDR3 DNA follows: TGCAGTGCTTTGGGAGCCTCCTACAATGAGCAGTTCTTC.

Only a few counts were recorded for this clonotype. The chain couples TRBV28 to TRBJ2-5; D might be TRBD2 (6 bases). CDR3 length: 16 amino acids. The germline V and J ends were trimmed by 7 bases and 5 bases, with 23 bases remaining between them. Germline CDR1 MDHEN, CDR2 SYDVKM. The CDR3: CASTHNGGLRGETQYF. Written as DNA, the CDR3 is TGTGCCAGCACTCACAACGGGGGTTTGCGTGGGGAGACCCAGTACTTC.

This clonotype ranks as large. The genes are TRBV20-1 and TRBJ1-1, with D possibly TRBD1 on 6 matching bases. Germline V CDR1 and CDR2: DFQATT, SNEGSKA (reference sequence). Trimming shortened V by 7 bases and J by 5 bases, and 17 bases separated the two germline ends. The CDR3 covers 13 residues. The CDR3 coding sequence is TGCAGTGTAGGGGGGAGGGTTGAGACTGAAGCTTTCTTT. Amino acids: CSVGGRVETEAFF.

This clonotype was seen a few times. V and J are TRBV7-3 and TRBJ2-6; a possible D gene is TRBD1 (5 bases). The V end was cut by 5 bases, the J end by 0 bases, with 14 bases between. Germline values: CDR1 SGHTA, CDR2 FQGTGA. The CDR3 contains 17 residues. The CDR3 loop is CASSPGQGRSGANVLTF. The DNA of the CDR3 is TGTGCCAGCAGCCCCGGGCAGGGCCGCTCTGGGGCCAACGTCCTGACTTTC.

CDR3 sequence reads: CSAPPANSDNEQFF. CDR3 DNA: TGCAGTGCCCCCCCCGCAAACTCTGACAATGAGCAGTTCTTC. The rearrangement joins TRBV20-1 to TRBJ2-1; D is unclear. Germline V CDR1 and CDR2: DFQATT, SNEGSKA (reference sequence). CDR3 length: 14 amino acids. V was clipped by 6 bases and J by 5 bases, with 17 bases between them.

This clonotype has more than one count but fewer than ten. The V gene is TRBV29-1, the J gene TRBJ2-5, with TRBD1 identical over 9 bases. This CDR3 region has 14 residues. The trim removed 4 bases at V and 2 bases at J, leaving 5 bases unmatched. Per the germline V gene, CDR1 is SQVTM and CDR2 is ANQGSEA. The CDR3 spells CSVAGDRAQETQYF. CDR3 sequence (DNA): TGCAGCGTTGCCGGGGACAGGGCACAAGAGACCCAGTACTTC. Supplemented by reference TRBV29-1 and TRBJ2-5, the full variable domain reads SAVISQKPSRDICQRGTSLTIQCQVDSQVTMMFWYRQQPGQSLTLIATANQGSEATYESGFVIDKFPISRPNLTFSTLTVSNMSPEDSSIYLCSVAGDRAQETQYFGPGTRLLVL.